This TCR beta chain was profiled in a study of CD8+ T cells in alopecia areata. Study information: Those patients who were treated received oral tofacitinib, which was given at 5 to 10 mg twice daily for moderate-to-severe alopecia areata.

On this clone itself: The antigen is undetermined.

RNA extraction was followed by reverse transcription into cDNA, which acted as the sequencing template. Sequenced by immunoSEQ multiplex PCR; TCRdb stores in-frame clones only, minus some. The table shows 180,000 or so clones, with more than 45% occurring only once. Findings and limits, study-wide: Throughout tofacitinib, many expanded lesional clones continued to persist in scalp and blood. How baseline CD8+ expansion relates to response remains uncertain (there was one nonresponder).

The treatment: oral pan-JAK inhibitor, 5-10 mg twice daily. Per germline, CDR1 MDHEN and CDR2 SYDVKM. The CDR3 runs to 15 residues. The V end was cut by 7 bases, the J end by 1 base, with 17 bases between. The gene calls are TRBV28 and TRBJ2-7; D possibly matches TRBD1 or TRBD2 (5 bases each). The clonotype comes from a human donor with alopecia areata. This specimen consisted of CD4+ T cells sorted from blood, obtained at week 24, from a patient treated with tofacitinib. DNA of the CDR3: TGTGCCAGCACCCTCCGTACGGGGACGTCCTACGAGCAGTACTTC. Amino acids: CASTLRTGTSYEQYF.